This T cell receptor beta chain was recovered during a study of cytomegalovirus exposure and HLA in healthy donors. General observations from the study: In a later analysis, specific HLA alleles were associated with approximately 16,000 TCR beta sequences at a 0.05 false discovery rate.

Concerning this clone itself: Antigen: not known.

Germline V gives CDR1 SGHTA, CDR2 FQGNSA. The junction had 8 bases not matched to a gene; V was cut back by 7 bases and J by 6 bases. CDR3 length equals 14 residues. The primer mix had 60 Vbeta and 13 Jbeta primers. Only in-frame clones appear in the TCRdb table, and some are missing; sequencing was by immunoSEQ multiplex PCR. The top ten clones hold 1.5% to 1.7% of a sample with roughly 180,000 clones, 70% to 80% of them seen once. The J gene is TRBJ1-5, the V gene TRBV7-2, with 8 nucleotides matching TRBD1. Sequencing was performed on PBMCs. This TCR was sampled from a girl aged 5 to 17 in good health and CMV-seropositive. The CDR3 DNA is TGTGCCAGCATCTCTTACAGGGGGTGTCAGCCCCAGCATTTT. Amino acids: CASISYRGCQPQHF.